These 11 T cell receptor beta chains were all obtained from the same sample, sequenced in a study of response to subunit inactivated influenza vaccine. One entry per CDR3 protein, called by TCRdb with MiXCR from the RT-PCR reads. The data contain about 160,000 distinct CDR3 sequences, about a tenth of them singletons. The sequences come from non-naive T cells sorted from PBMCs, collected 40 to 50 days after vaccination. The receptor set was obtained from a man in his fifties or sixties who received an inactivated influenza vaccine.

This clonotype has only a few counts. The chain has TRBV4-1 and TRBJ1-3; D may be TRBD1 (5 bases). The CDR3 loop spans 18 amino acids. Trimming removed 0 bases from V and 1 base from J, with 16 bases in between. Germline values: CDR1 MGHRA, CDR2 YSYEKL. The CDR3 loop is CASSQDLGGDGSGNTIYF. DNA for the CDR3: TGCGCCAGCAGCCAAGATCTAGGAGGGGACGGGTCTGGAAACACCATATATTTT.

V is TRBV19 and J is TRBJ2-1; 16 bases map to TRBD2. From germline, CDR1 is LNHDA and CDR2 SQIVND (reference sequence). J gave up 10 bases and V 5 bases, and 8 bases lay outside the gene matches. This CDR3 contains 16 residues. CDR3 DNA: TGTGCCAGTAGTCCGGGACTAGCGGGAGGGATCCGGGAGCAGTTCTTC. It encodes CASSPGLAGGIREQFF.

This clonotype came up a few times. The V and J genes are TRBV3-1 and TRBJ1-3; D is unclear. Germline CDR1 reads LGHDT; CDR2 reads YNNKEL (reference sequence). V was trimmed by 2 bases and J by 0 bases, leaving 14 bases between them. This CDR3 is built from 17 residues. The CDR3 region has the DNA TGTGCCAGCAGCCAAAGGTTTTTGGGCTACTCTGGAAACACCATATATTTT. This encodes CASSQRFLGYSGNTIYF.

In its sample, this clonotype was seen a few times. The CDR3 is CASSYGQDSSPLHF. CDR3 DNA: TGTGCCAGCAGTTACGGGCAGGACTCTTCACCCCTCCACTTT. V and J are TRBV6-5 and TRBJ1-6; D is unclear. V was clipped by 2 bases and J by 9 bases, with 11 bases between them. Looked up from germline, CDR1 is MNHEY and CDR2 is SVGAGI. CDR3 length equals 14 residues.

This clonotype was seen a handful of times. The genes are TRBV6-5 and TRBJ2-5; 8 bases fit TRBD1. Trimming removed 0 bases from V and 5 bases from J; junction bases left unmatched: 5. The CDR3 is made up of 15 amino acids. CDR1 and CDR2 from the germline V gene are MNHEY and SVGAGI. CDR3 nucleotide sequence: TGTGCCAGCAGTTACTCGCCAGGGGGCCGGGAGACCCAGTACTTC. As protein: CASSYSPGGRETQYF.

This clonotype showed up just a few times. CDR3 loop: CASSHRLAVTYEQYF. As DNA, the CDR3 is TGTGCCAGCAGCCACCGACTAGCGGTCACCTACGAGCAGTACTTC. The chain has TRBV3-1 and TRBJ2-7, with 9 bases fitting TRBD2. CDR1 and CDR2 from the germline V gene are LGHDT and YNNKEL (reference sequence). Trimming removed 3 bases from V and 2 bases from J; junction bases left unmatched: 5. This CDR3 spans 15 amino acids.

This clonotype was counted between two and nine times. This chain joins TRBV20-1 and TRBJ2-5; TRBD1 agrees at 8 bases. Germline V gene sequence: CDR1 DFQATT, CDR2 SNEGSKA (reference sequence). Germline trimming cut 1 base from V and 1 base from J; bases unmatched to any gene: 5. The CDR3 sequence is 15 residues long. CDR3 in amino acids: CSARVFGQGQETQYF. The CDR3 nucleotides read TGCAGTGCTAGAGTATTCGGACAGGGCCAAGAGACCCAGTACTTC.

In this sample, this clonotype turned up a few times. Written as DNA, the CDR3 is TGTGCCAGCAGTTACTCGCGTTGGACTAGCGGGAGTTACAATGAGCAGTTCTTC. Protein product: CASSYSRWTSGSYNEQFF. The genes are TRBV6-2 or TRBV6-3 and TRBJ2-1; 13 positions match TRBD2. This CDR3 is built from 18 residues. The V segment lost 0 bases and the J segment 4 bases; nucleotides outside the gene matches: 6. Per germline, CDR1 MNHEY and CDR2 SVGEGT.

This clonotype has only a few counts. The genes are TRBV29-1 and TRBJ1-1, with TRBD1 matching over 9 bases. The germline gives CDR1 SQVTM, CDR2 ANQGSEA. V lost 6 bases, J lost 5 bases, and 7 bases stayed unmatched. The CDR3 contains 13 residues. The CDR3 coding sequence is TGCAGCGTAACCAGACAGGGGGGAACTGAAGCTTTCTTT. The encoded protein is CSVTRQGGTEAFF.

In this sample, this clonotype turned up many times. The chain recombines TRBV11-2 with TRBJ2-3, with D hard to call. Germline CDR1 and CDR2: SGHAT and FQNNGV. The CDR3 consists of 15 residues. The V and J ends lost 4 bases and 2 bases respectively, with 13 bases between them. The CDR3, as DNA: TGTGCCAGCAGCTCCCCCCGTGGGGTCACAGATACGCAGTATTTT. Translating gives CASSSPRGVTDTQYF.

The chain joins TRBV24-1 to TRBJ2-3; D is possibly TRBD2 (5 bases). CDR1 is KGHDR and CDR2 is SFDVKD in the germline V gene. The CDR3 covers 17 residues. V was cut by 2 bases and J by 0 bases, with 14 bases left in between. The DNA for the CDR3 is TGTGCCACCAGTGATTACGCCCGGAGGTCTAGCACAGATACGCAGTATTTT. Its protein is CATSDYARRSSTDTQYF.